This entry features one T cell receptor (beta chain) sequence. Antigen unknown. This record belongs to a study of OX40 agonist ivuxolimab in advanced cancers. About the research overall: Therapy given before enrollment (anti-PD-1, anti-PD-L1 or anti-CTLA-4) was allowed, and roughly 42% had some. Two patients with cutaneous melanoma and one with hepatocellular carcinoma, three in total, showed partial responses. Study observations and caveats: Antigens targeted by the expanded peripheral T cells were not determined.

Some clones are missing from TCRdb's copy, which holds only in-frame ones; the method was immunoSEQ multiplex PCR. Of roughly 56,000 clones listed, roughly 82% are singletons. The receptor comes from an adult with an advanced solid tumor such as melanoma, head and neck, liver or kidney cancer. The sequencing used CD4+ or CD8+ T cells sorted from blood, collected in a trial of the OX40 agonist ivuxolimab.

The DNA for the CDR3 is TGCAGTGTTGGGGCCATTGAGCAGTTCTTC. It yields the protein CSVGAIEQFF. V and J are TRBV20-1 and TRBJ2-1; weak D call: TRBD1 (5 bases). The germline V and J ends were trimmed by 7 bases and 9 bases, with 10 bases remaining between them. This CDR3 region has 10 residues. Germline V CDR1 and CDR2: DFQATT, SNEGSKA (reference sequence).